These 10 T cell receptor beta chains originate from one sample sequenced in a study of shared clonotypes between healthy human individuals. Produced via immunoSEQ multiplex PCR; TCRdb's table is partial and in-frame only. The repertoire includes about 490,000 clones, 60% to 85% of them detected once, and roughly 13% sits in the top ten. Input material: PBMCs. The receptor source for this set is a woman in her forties in good health. Some clones in this sample may be carry-over from other donors' samples.

This chain uses TRBV28 with TRBJ2-2; TRBD2 matches at 11 bases. CDR1 MDHEN and CDR2 SYDVKM come from the germline V gene. This CDR3 region has 15 residues. V trimming: 4 bases; J trimming: 3 bases; junction bases outside the gene matches: 1. The CDR3 spells CASSSLAGDTGELFF. CDR3 nucleotide sequence: TGTGCCAGCAGTTCACTAGCGGGAGACACCGGGGAGCTGTTTTTT. Together with reference TRBV28 and TRBJ2-2, the CDR3 gives the full variable domain: DVKVTQSSRYLVKRTGEKVFLECVQDMDHENMFWYRQDPGLGLRLIYFSYDVKMKEKGDIPEGYSVSREKKERFSLILESASTNQTSMYLCASSSLAGDTGELFFGEGSRLTVL.

The genes are TRBV29-1 and TRBJ2-7; D is ambiguous. The germline CDR1 and CDR2 sequences are SQVTM and ANQGSEA. V was pared by 6 bases and J by 4 bases, with 10 bases between. The CDR3 is 11 residues long. The CDR3 bases are TGCAGCGTCCTCTCGGAATACGAGCAGTACTTC. As protein: CSVLSEYEQYF.

V is TRBV4-1 and J is TRBJ2-1; the D call may be TRBD1 or TRBD2 (5 bases each). Trimming shortened V by 1 base and J by 9 bases, and 13 bases separated the two germline ends. This CDR3 has 14 amino acids. The germline CDR1 and CDR2 sequences are MGHRA and YSYEKL. The CDR3 sequence: CASSQGGSGGEQFF. The DNA of the CDR3 is TGCGCCAGCAGCCAAGGGGGGAGTGGGGGTGAGCAGTTCTTC.

The chain recombines TRBV10-3 with TRBJ2-3, with 14 bases that match TRBD2. This CDR3 is built from 14 residues. The V gene end was trimmed by 6 bases and the J gene end by 5 bases; junction bases not matched to a gene: 1. Germline CDR1 ENHRY, CDR2 SYGVKD. The CDR3 sequence: CAISGLAGGDTQYF. The CDR3 DNA is TGTGCCATCAGCGGACTAGCGGGAGGAGATACGCAGTATTTT.

This chain joins TRBV6-4 and TRBJ2-1; D assignment may be TRBD1 or TRBD2 (5 bases each). With 6 bases removed from V and 9 bases from J, the gap between germline ends came to 15 bases. Germline CDR1 reads MRHNA; CDR2 reads SNTAGT. The CDR3 is 13 amino acids. CDR3 DNA sequence: TGTGCCAGCAGAATGACGGGGCAGGGTGAGCAGTTCTTC. Protein: CASRMTGQGEQFF.

The chain couples TRBV27 to TRBJ2-7; no clear D gene. The CDR3 has 11 residues. Trimming removed 4 bases from V and 10 bases from J, with 11 bases in between. CDR1 MNHEY and CDR2 SMNVEV come from the germline V gene (reference sequence). The CDR3 DNA reads as TGTGCCAGCAGTTCCCGGACGATACAGTACTTC. This sequence encodes CASSSRTIQYF.

This clone has a handful of counts. The DNA for the CDR3 is TGCGCCAGCAGCCCTCGCCGGGAGGGGGTTCGGTCACCCCTCCACTTT. Protein product: CASSPRREGVRSPLHF. The V gene is TRBV4-1, the J gene TRBJ1-6, with a possible D match to TRBD1 (6 bases). The V end was cut by 4 bases, the J end by 10 bases, with 20 bases between. The germline V gene encodes CDR1 MGHRA and CDR2 YSYEKL. The CDR3 has 16 residues.

V gene TRBV28 combines with J gene TRBJ2-7; 9 nucleotides align to TRBD2. V gave up 6 bases and J gave up 3 bases; unmatched junction bases: 9. CDR1 is MDHEN and CDR2 is SYDVKM in the germline V gene. The CDR3 is 15 residues long. The CDR3 sequence is CASRKPGSGGYEQYF. The CDR3 bases are TGTGCCAGCAGAAAACCCGGTAGCGGGGGCTACGAGCAGTACTTC.

The genes are TRBV6-6 and TRBJ1-2; D may be TRBD1 (6 bases). V lost 4 bases, J lost 7 bases, and 19 bases lay in between. The CDR3 runs 15 residues. CDR1 and CDR2 (germline): MNHNY, SVGAGI (reference sequence). The CDR3: CASSSEGGRPSGYTF. The DNA of the CDR3 is TGTGCCAGCAGTTCCGAAGGGGGACGGCCCTCTGGCTACACCTTC.

Comment on this clone: Other nucleotide sequences in the sample specify the same CDR3. The rearrangement joins TRBV11-2 to TRBJ2-1; D is ambiguous. The CDR3 runs to 15 residues. Looked up from germline, CDR1 is SGHAT and CDR2 is FQNNGV. Trimming removed 1 base from V and 0 bases from J, with 7 bases in between. For the CDR3, the DNA is TGTGCCAGCAGCTTAGGGGGAAGCTCCTACAATGAGCAGTTCTTC. This encodes CASSLGGSSYNEQFF.